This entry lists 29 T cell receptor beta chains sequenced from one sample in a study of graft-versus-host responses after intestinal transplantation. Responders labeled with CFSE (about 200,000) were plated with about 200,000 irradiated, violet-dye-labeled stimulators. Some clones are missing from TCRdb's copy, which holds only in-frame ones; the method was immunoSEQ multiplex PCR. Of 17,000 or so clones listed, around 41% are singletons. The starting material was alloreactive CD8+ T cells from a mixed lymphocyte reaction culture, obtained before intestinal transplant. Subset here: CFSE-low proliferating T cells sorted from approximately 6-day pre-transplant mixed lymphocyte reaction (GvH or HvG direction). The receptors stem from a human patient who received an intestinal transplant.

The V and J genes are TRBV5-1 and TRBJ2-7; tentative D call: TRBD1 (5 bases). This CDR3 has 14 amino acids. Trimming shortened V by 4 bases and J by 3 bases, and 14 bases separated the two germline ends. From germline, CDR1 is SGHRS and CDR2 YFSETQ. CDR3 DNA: TGCGCCAGCAGCCGTCCGACCGACAGCTACGAGCAGTACTTC. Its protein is CASSRPTDSYEQYF.

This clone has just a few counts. CDR3: CASQPGTIYEQYF. Here the CDR3 DNA reads TGTGCCAGCCAACCCGGGACAATCTACGAGCAGTACTTC. This chain uses TRBV7-8 with TRBJ2-7; a weak D match, TRBD1 (6 bases). The CDR3 is 13 amino acids. Germline V gene lookup returns CDR1 SGHVS and CDR2 FQNEAQ. Trimming shortened V by 8 bases and J by 3 bases, and 14 bases separated the two germline ends.

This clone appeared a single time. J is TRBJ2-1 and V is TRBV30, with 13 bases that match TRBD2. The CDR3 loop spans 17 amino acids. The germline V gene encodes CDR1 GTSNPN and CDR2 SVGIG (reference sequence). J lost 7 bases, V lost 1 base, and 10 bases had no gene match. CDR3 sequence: CAWSDLPGLAGPNEQFF. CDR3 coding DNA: TGTGCCTGGAGTGACTTACCGGGACTAGCGGGGCCTAATGAGCAGTTCTTC.

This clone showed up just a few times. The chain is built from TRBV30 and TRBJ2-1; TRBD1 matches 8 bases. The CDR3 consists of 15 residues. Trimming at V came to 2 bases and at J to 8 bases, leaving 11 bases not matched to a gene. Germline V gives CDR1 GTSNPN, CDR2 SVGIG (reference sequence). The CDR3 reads CAWSQGTGSGYEQFF. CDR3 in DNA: TGTGCCTGGAGTCAGGGGACAGGCAGTGGATATGAGCAGTTCTTC.

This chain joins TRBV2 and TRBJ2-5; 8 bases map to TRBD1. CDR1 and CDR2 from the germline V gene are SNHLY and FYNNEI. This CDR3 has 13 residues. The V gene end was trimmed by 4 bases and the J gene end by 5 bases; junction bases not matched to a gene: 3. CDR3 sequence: CASSGQGLETQYF. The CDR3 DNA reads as TGTGCCAGCAGTGGACAGGGGTTGGAGACCCAGTACTTC.

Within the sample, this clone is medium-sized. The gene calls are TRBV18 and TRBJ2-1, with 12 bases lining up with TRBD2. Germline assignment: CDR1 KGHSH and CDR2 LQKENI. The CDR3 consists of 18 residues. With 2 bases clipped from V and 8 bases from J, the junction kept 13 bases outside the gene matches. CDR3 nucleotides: TGTGCCAGCTCACCAAAACCTAAGACTAGCGGGAGTCCCGATGAGCAGTTCTTC. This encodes CASSPKPKTSGSPDEQFF.

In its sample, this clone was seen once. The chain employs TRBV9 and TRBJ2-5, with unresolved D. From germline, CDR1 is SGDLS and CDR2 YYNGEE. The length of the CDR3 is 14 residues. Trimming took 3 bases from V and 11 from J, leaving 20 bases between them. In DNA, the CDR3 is TGTGCCAGCAGCGCCTACGGTAGTGCTGTATGGCAGTACTTC. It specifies CASSAYGSAVWQYF.

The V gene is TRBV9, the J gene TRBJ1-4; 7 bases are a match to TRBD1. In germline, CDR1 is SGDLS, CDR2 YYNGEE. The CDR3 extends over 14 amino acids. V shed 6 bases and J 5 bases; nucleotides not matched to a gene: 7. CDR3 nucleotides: TGTGCCAGCACCCCAGGGGGGGGGAATGAAAAACTGTTTTTT. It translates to CASTPGGGNEKLFF.

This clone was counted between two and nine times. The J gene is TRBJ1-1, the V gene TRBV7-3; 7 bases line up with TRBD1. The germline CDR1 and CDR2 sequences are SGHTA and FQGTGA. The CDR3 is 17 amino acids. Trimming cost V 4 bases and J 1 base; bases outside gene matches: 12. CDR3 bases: TGTGCCAGCAGCTCAGGACCCCCCGGGACAGCGAACACTGAAGCTTTCTTT. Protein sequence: CASSSGPPGTANTEAFF.

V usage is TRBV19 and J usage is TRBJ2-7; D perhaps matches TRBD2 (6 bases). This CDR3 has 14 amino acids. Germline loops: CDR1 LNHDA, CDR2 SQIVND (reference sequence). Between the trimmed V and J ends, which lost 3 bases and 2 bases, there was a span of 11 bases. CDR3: CASSISSGAYEQYF. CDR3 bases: TGTGCCAGTAGTATCTCCTCGGGGGCCTACGAGCAGTACTTC.

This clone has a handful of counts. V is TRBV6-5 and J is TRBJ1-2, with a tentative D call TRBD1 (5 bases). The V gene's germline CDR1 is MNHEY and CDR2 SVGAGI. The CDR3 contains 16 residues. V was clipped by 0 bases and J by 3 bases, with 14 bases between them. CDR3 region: CASSYSAGRLHYGYTF. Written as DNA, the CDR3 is TGTGCCAGCAGTTACTCTGCAGGGCGTCTCCACTATGGCTACACCTTC.

The CDR3, as DNA: TGTGCCAGCTCGCACCGGGACAGGGGATCAACGAACTATGGCTACACCTTC. It translates to CASSHRDRGSTNYGYTF. The chain has TRBV18 and TRBJ1-2, with 10 bases matching TRBD1. CDR3 length: 17 amino acids. Germline lookup yields CDR1 KGHSH and CDR2 LQKENI. V gave up 6 bases and J gave up 2 bases; unmatched junction bases: 12.

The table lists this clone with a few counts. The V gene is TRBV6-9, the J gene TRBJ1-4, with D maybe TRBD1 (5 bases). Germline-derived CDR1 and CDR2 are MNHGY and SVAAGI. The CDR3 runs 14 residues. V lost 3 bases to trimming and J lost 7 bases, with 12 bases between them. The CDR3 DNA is TGTGCCAGCAGTTACACCGGGGGTGGTGAAAAACTGTTTTTT. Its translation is CASSYTGGGEKLFF.

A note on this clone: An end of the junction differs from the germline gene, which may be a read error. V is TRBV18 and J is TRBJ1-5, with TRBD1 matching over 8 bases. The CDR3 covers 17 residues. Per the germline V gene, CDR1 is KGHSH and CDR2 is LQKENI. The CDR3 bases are TGTGCCAGCTCACCAGGACAGGGACATAGTAGCATTCAGCCCCAGCATTTT. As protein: CASSPGQGHSSIQPQHF.

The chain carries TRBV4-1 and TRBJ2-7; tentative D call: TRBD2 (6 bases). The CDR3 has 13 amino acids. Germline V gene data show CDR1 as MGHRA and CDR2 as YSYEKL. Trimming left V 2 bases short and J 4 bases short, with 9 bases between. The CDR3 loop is CASSQFGGYEQYF. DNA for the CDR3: TGCGCCAGCAGCCAATTTGGGGGGTACGAGCAGTACTTC.

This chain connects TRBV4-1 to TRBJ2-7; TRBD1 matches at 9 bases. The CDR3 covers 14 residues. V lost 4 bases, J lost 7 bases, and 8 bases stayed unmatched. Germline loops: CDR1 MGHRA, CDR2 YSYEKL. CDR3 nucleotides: TGCGCCAGCAGCCCGGGACAGGGACCATGGGAGCAGTACTTC. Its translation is CASSPGQGPWEQYF.

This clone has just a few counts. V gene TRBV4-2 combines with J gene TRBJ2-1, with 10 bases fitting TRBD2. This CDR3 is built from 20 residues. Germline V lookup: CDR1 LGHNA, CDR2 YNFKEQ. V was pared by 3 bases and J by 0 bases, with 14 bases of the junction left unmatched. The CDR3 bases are TGTGCCAGCAGCCACCCCCTCGGCGGACTAGCGGATATCTCCTACAATGAGCAGTTCTTC. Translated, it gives CASSHPLGGLADISYNEQFF.

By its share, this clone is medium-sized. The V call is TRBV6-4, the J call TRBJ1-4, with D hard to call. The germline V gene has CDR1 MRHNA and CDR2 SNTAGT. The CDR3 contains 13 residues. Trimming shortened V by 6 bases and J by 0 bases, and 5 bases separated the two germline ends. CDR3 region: CASSVATNEKLFF. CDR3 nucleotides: TGTGCCAGCAGCGTTGCAACTAATGAAAAACTGTTTTTT.

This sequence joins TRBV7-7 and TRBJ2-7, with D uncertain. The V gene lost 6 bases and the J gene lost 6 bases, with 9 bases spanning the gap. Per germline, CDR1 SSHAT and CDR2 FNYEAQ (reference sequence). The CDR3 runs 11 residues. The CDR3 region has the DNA TGTGCCAGCAGTTTTGGCCTCGAGCAGTACTTC. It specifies CASSFGLEQYF.

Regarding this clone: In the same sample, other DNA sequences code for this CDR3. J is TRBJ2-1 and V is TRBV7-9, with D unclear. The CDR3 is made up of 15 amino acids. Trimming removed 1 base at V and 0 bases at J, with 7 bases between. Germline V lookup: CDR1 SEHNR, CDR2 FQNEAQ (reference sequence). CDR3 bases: TGTGCCAGCAGCTTAGTGGTGAGCTCCTACAATGAGCAGTTCTTC. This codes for CASSLVVSSYNEQFF. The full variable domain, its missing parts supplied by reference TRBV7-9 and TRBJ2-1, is DTGVSQNPRHKITKRGQNVTFRCDPISEHNRLYWYRQTLGQGPEFLTYFQNEAQLEKSRLLSDRFSAERPKGSFSTLEIQRTEQGDSAMYLCASSLVVSSYNEQFFGPGTRLTVL.

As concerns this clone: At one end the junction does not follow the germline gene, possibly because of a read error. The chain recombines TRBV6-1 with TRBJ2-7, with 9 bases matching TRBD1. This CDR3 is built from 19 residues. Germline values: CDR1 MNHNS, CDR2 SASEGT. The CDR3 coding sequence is TGTGCCATCAGTGAAGCCGGGACAGGGCATGATGACAGCTCCTACGAGCAGTACTTC. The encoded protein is CAISEAGTGHDDSSYEQYF.

The CDR3 region is CASSLAFWADEKLFF. CDR3 DNA sequence: TGCGCCAGCAGCTTGGCTTTTTGGGCCGACGAAAAACTGTTTTTT. The chain is built from TRBV5-1 and TRBJ1-4; no reliable D call. CDR1 is SGHRS, CDR2 YFSETQ, per germline. CDR3 length: 15 amino acids. Trimming cost V 0 bases and J 8 bases, with 14 bases left between them.

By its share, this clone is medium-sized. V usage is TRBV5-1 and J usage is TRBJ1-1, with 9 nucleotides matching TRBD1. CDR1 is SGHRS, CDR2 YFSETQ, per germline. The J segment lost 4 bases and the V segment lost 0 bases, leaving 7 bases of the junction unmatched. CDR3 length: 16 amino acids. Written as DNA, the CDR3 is TGCGCCAGCAGCTTGGCCCAGACAGGGGGAGGCACTGAAGCTTTCTTT. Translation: CASSLAQTGGGTEAFF.

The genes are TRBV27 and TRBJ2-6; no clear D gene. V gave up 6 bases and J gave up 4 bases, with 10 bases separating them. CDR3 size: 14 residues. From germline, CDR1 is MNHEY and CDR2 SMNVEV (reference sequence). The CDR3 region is CASRLLGGANVLTF. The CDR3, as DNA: TGTGCCAGCAGACTCCTCGGGGGGGCCAACGTCCTGACTTTC.

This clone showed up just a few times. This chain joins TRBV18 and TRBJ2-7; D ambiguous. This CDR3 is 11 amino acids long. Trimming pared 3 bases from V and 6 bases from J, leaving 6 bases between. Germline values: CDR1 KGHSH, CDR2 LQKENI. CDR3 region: CASSPAGEQYF. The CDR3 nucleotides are TGTGCCAGCTCACCTGCCGGCGAGCAGTACTTC.

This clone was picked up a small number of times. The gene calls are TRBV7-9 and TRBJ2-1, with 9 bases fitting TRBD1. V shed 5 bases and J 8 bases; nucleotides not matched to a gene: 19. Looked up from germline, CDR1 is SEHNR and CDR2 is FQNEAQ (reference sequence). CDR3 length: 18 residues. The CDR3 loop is CASSPSRWGRGQGDEQFF. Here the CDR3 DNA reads TGTGCCAGCAGCCCCTCCCGGTGGGGTCGGGGACAGGGAGATGAGCAGTTCTTC.

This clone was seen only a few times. The CDR3, as DNA: TGTGCCAGCAGCCCCGGCTGGAACACTGAAGCTTTCTTT. It yields the protein CASSPGWNTEAFF. This chain connects TRBV5-6 to TRBJ1-1; D is ambiguous. Trimming took off 4 bases at V and 1 base at J, with 8 bases between the two ends. This CDR3 has 13 amino acids. CDR1 is SGHDT and CDR2 is YYEEEE in the germline V gene.

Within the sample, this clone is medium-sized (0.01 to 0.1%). The CDR3, as DNA: TGTGCCAGCAGCCCCGGGACGCCAGGGGCCTTTAATGAAAAACTGTTTTTT. This sequence encodes CASSPGTPGAFNEKLFF. This sequence joins TRBV21-1 and TRBJ1-4; TRBD1 reflects the table's D call only, with no check against the DNA. TRBV21-1 is listed as a pseudogene. The CDR3 is 17 amino acids.

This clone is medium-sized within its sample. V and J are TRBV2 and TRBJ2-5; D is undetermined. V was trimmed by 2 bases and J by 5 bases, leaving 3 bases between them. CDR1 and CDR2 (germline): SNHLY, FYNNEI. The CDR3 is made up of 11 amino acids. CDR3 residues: CASSEPETQYF. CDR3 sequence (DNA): TGTGCCAGCAGTGAACCCGAGACCCAGTACTTC.